One and the same sample provided the 10 T cell receptor beta chains below, sequenced in a study of CD8 T cells in Susac syndrome. Random hexamers were used to reverse transcribe an amount of roughly 0.45 to 1 ug RNA. Each CDR3 protein is one row after TCRdb ran MiXCR on the immunoSEQ multiplex PCR reads. The table shows approximately 150,000 distinct CDR3 sequences, with more than 90% occurring only once. Sequences were obtained from CD4+ T cells from PBMCs. The receptors were gathered from a human donor with Susac syndrome.

The V call is TRBV3-1, the J call TRBJ2-1, with D hard to call. The V gene's germline CDR1 is LGHDT and CDR2 YNNKEL (reference sequence). The V gene lost 1 base and the J gene lost 10 bases, with 8 bases spanning the gap. This CDR3 is built from 12 residues. CDR3 in amino acids: CASSQGNGEQFF. As DNA, the CDR3 is TGTGCCAGCAGCCAAGGGAATGGGGAGCAGTTCTTC.

The rearrangement joins TRBV4-2 to TRBJ2-1, with TRBD2 identical over 14 bases. V lost 0 bases to trimming and J lost 7 bases; unmatched junction nucleotides: 5. Germline-derived CDR1 and CDR2 are LGHNA and YNFKEQ. This CDR3 comprises 17 residues. The CDR3, as DNA: TGTGCCAGCAGCCAAGATATCGGGACTAGCGGGAGTAATGAGCAGTTCTTC. It specifies CASSQDIGTSGSNEQFF.

The CDR3: CASSSRAENIQYF. The CDR3, as DNA: TGTGCCAGCAGCTCCAGGGCCGAAAACATTCAGTACTTC. The rearrangement joins TRBV7-2 to TRBJ2-4; TRBD1 is a possible D gene (5 bases). The germline CDR1 and CDR2 sequences are SGHTA and FQGNSA. The CDR3 consists of 13 residues. Trimming cost V 4 bases and J 5 bases, with 9 bases left between them.

This rearrangement joins TRBV6-5 to TRBJ1-1, with D uncertain. CDR1 is MNHEY, CDR2 SVGAGI, per germline. The CDR3 extends over 12 amino acids. V shed 5 bases and J shed 11 bases, with 15 bases lying between them. The CDR3 DNA is TGTGCCAGCAGTGCCGAAGGGAGGAAGGCTTTCTTT. Translating it yields CASSAEGRKAFF.

The chain links TRBV7-3 to TRBJ2-7, with D perhaps matching TRBD1 (5 bases). V lost 3 bases, J lost 5 bases, and 17 bases lay in between. CDR1 SGHTA and CDR2 FQGTGA come from the germline V gene. This CDR3 is 15 amino acids long. The CDR3 DNA is TGTGCCAGCAGCTTTTACGACAGACGTCCGGACGAGCAGTACTTC. Translation: CASSFYDRRPDEQYF.

This chain joins TRBV11-2 and TRBJ1-2; 9 positions match TRBD1. The CDR3 sequence is 14 residues long. Trimming removed 6 bases from V and 8 bases from J; junction bases left unmatched: 10. Germline CDR1 reads SGHAT; CDR2 reads FQNNGV. DNA of the CDR3: TGTGCCAGCAGTTCCCGGGACAGGGCGGGGGGCTACACCTTC. This encodes CASSSRDRAGGYTF.

This rearrangement joins TRBV20-1 to TRBJ2-7; unclear D gene. The germline V and J ends were trimmed by 0 bases and 5 bases, with 14 bases remaining between them. This CDR3 has 14 amino acids. Germline lookup yields CDR1 DFQATT and CDR2 SNEGSKA (reference sequence). The CDR3 coding sequence is TGCAGTGCTAGAGAAGGCCTTCCCTGGGACGAGCAGTACTTC. Amino acid sequence: CSAREGLPWDEQYF.

V usage is TRBV29-1 and J usage is TRBJ2-3; 12 bases align to TRBD2. Looked up from germline, CDR1 is SQVTM and CDR2 is ANQGSEA. The trim removed 4 bases at V and 5 bases at J, leaving 13 bases unmatched. This CDR3 has 17 amino acids. This CDR3 reads CSVVVVRLAGVGDTQYF. The CDR3 DNA reads TGCAGCGTTGTTGTCGTCCGACTAGCGGGAGTGGGAGATACGCAGTATTTT.

The chain recombines TRBV6-6 with TRBJ1-2; D remains ambiguous. Per germline, CDR1 MNHNY and CDR2 SVGAGI (reference sequence). The V end was cut by 6 bases, the J end by 8 bases, with 13 bases between. The CDR3 has 12 amino acids. CDR3 protein: CASSVESSGYTF. The CDR3 DNA sequence: TGTGCCAGCAGCGTGGAGTCAAGCGGCTACACCTTC.

This sequence joins TRBV23-1 and TRBJ1-3; possibly TRBD1 for D (5 bases). TRBV23-1 is an open reading frame whose function is uncertain. Trimming cost V 7 bases and J 0 bases, with 22 bases left between them. CDR3 size: 18 residues. The CDR3: CASTKEEEGFGSGNTIYF. For the CDR3, the DNA is TGCGCCAGCACTAAGGAAGAAGAGGGGTTCGGCTCTGGAAACACCATATATTTT.